This T cell receptor (beta chain) was recovered during a study of blood T cell repertoires in COVID-19. Repertoires were generated with immunoSEQ multiplex PCR, while TCRdb's copy carries only in-frame clones and drops some. This table holds some 200,000 clones, approximately 85% found once. Trimming at V came to 4 bases and at J to 3 bases, leaving 8 bases not matched to a gene. CDR1 and CDR2 from the germline V gene are LNHDA and SQIVND (reference sequence). The CDR3 loop spans 16 amino acids. Sequenced input: peripheral blood. The J gene is TRBJ2-2, the V gene TRBV19, with 7 positions matching TRBD1. This receptor was obtained from a woman aged 55-69 years with acute or convalescent COVID-19. CDR3 residues: CASSNDRATYTGELFF. CDR3 sequence (DNA): TGTGCCAGTAGTAACGACAGGGCTACCTACACCGGGGAGCTGTTTTTT.